This T cell receptor (beta chain) came from a study of T cell repertoires in cytomegalovirus infection. On the study more broadly: Carrying CMV and the relevant HLA type showed in public TCR beta signatures.

Study-level findings and limits: In two of eight donors, the top clonotype was HLA-C-restricted CMV-specific.

TCRdb recomputed calls from the reads with MiXCR, one row per CDR3 protein. The sample lists roughly 630,000 distinct CDR3 sequences, more than 20% occurring once. CDR1 SGHVT and CDR2 SQSDAQ come from the germline V gene. The CDR3 is 15 amino acids. The V end lost 5 bases, the J end lost 11 bases, and 22 bases lay between the germline ends. As for this clonotype: The antigen remains undetermined.

The clonotype comes from a human donor in good health (CMV status not recorded). Some clones in this sample may be carry-over from other donors' samples. The chain is built from TRBV7-4 and TRBJ1-3; D possibly corresponds to TRBD1 (5 bases). Specimen: CD8+ T cells from PBMCs. The CDR3 region is CASSLRIGDPSAIYF. CDR3 nucleotides: TGTGCCAGCAGCCTCCGGATAGGGGATCCGTCCGCCATATATTTT.